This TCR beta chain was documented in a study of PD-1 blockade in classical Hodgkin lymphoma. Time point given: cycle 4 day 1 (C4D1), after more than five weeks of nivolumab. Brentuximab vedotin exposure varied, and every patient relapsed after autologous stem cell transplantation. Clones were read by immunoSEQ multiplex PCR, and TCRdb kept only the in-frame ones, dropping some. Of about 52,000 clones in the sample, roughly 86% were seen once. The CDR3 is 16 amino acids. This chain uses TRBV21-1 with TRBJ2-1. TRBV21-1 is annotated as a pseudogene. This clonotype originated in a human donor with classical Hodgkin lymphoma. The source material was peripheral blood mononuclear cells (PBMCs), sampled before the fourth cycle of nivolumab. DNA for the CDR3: TGTGCCAGCAGCAAAGTCGCTAGCCCCTTAGGGGAGGAGCAGTTCTTC. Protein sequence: CASSKVASPLGEEQFF.